This T cell receptor beta chain was identified in a study of graft-versus-host responses after intestinal transplantation. Germline loops: CDR1 SGHTA, CDR2 FQGNSA. The V end was cut by 5 bases, the J end by 0 bases, with 13 bases between. This CDR3 comprises 15 residues. Both intraepithelial and lamina propria lymphocytes were released by processing graft tissue. The method was immunoSEQ multiplex PCR; TCRdb's version includes in-frame clones alone and lacks a portion of them. Of more than 50,000 clones listed, under 90% are singletons. Sequencing used ileum tissue, obtained 350 to 400 days after transplant. The chain combines TRBV7-2 with TRBJ1-2; D gene unclear. The TCR was taken from a human patient who received an intestinal transplant, so some T cells may come from the graft donor. This CDR3 reads CASSPVRTTNYGYTF. For the CDR3, the DNA is TGTGCCAGCAGCCCCGTCAGGACCACTAACTATGGCTACACCTTC.